Shown below are 2 T cell receptor beta chains from a single sample sequenced in a study of shared clonotypes between healthy human individuals. CD45RO-negative, CCR7-positively selected cells formed the naive CD8 fraction, excluding terminally differentiated effector memory CD45RA+ cells. The protocol was immunoSEQ multiplex PCR, while the TCRdb copy is restricted to in-frame clones and leaves out a portion. The table has about 2,100,000 clones, about 92% seen once. The sample taken for sequencing was naive CD8+ T cells from PBMCs. Receptors originate from a man younger than 35 in good health. Some clones in this sample may be carry-over from other donors' samples.

Only a few counts were recorded for this clone. The rearrangement uses TRBV4-1 and TRBJ1-1; D is ambiguous. CDR3 length: 14 amino acids. Germline V CDR1 and CDR2: MGHRA, YSYEKL. V lost 1 base and J lost 1, with 7 bases in between. This CDR3 reads CASSQGDSNTEAFF. CDR3 nucleotides: TGCGCCAGCAGCCAAGGAGACTCGAACACTGAAGCTTTCTTT.

The CDR3 region has the DNA TGTGCCAGCAGTTCCGTACGTCAGAACGAGCAGTTCTTC. Amino acids: CASSSVRQNEQFF. This sequence joins TRBV28 and TRBJ2-1, with D unresolved. V lost 4 bases and J lost 10, with 14 bases in between. Germline CDR1 MDHEN, CDR2 SYDVKM. The CDR3 is 13 residues long. The complete variable domain, with remaining parts taken from reference TRBV28 and TRBJ2-1, reads DVKVTQSSRYLVKRTGEKVFLECVQDMDHENMFWYRQDPGLGLRLIYFSYDVKMKEKGDIPEGYSVSREKKERFSLILESASTNQTSMYLCASSSVRQNEQFFGPGTRLTVL.